These 30 T cell receptor beta chains share one sample of origin, sequenced in a study of T cell changes during pregnancy in multiple sclerosis. Measured with immunoSEQ multiplex PCR; TCRdb has only the in-frame clones, and not every one. Among roughly 30,000 clones listed, roughly 89% were seen once. The sequenced sample was CD8+ T cells from peripheral blood mononuclear cells, obtained in the second trimester of pregnancy. Source of these receptors: a female donor with multiple sclerosis, enrolled in a pregnancy study.

This clone is medium-sized. The chain combines TRBV19 with TRBJ2-7; D possibly corresponds to TRBD1 (5 bases). Germline values: CDR1 LNHDA, CDR2 SQIVND (reference sequence). The CDR3 length is 15 residues. V lost 3 bases to trimming and J lost 3 bases, with 15 bases between them. The CDR3: CASSISWQGVYEQYF. CDR3 in DNA: TGTGCCAGTAGTATTAGCTGGCAGGGCGTCTACGAGCAGTACTTC.

The V call is TRBV5-4, the J call TRBJ2-6, with D possibly matching TRBD1 (6 bases). The CDR3 loop spans 18 amino acids. Trimming took 2 bases from V and 0 from J, leaving 15 bases between them. Looked up from germline, CDR1 is SGHNT and CDR2 is YYREEE (reference sequence). CDR3 coding DNA: TGTGCCAGCAGCTTTAAAGGACAGTCGGTCTCTGGGGCCAACGTCCTGACTTTC. Translation: CASSFKGQSVSGANVLTF.

The genes are TRBV28 and TRBJ2-3, with 15 bases aligning to TRBD2. Germline V gives CDR1 MDHEN, CDR2 SYDVKM. V dropped 6 bases and J dropped 4; count of bases not matched to a gene: 17. The CDR3 is 20 amino acids. The CDR3: CASSPDRGTSGRSPSDTQYF. CDR3 bases: TGTGCCAGCAGCCCCGACAGAGGGACTAGCGGGAGGTCCCCCTCAGATACGCAGTATTTT.

This clone showed up just once. The chain joins TRBV6-1 to TRBJ2-2; D gene ambiguous. CDR1 MNHNS and CDR2 SASEGT come from the germline V gene. Trimming took 3 bases from V and 7 from J, leaving 3 bases between them. CDR3 size: 11 residues. CDR3 nucleotide sequence: TGTGCCAGCAGTGACGGCGGGGAGCTGTTTTTT. Its protein is CASSDGGELFF.

J is TRBJ2-7 and V is TRBV7-2; unclear D gene. From germline, CDR1 is SGHTA and CDR2 FQGNSA. Trimming cost V 2 bases and J 9 bases, with 14 bases left between them. The CDR3 spans 13 residues. CDR3 bases: TGTGCCAGCAGCTTAAAATCAACTTCTGGGCAGTACTTC. This sequence encodes CASSLKSTSGQYF.

The chain joins TRBV9 to TRBJ2-1; 10 nucleotides agree with TRBD2. CDR1 and CDR2 (germline): SGDLS, YYNGEE. Germline trimming cut 1 base from V and 5 bases from J; bases unmatched to any gene: 12. There are 18 residues in the CDR3. The DNA of the CDR3 is TGTGCCAGCAGCGTAAGGGGGAGAGCGGGAGGGCCCCACAATGAGCAGTTCTTC. This translates into CASSVRGRAGGPHNEQFF.

This chain links TRBV30 with TRBJ2-4; D perhaps matches TRBD1 (6 bases). The V and J ends lost 1 base and 6 bases respectively, with 19 bases between them. The CDR3 has 16 amino acids. Germline V gene data show CDR1 as GTSNPN and CDR2 as SVGIG (reference sequence). CDR3 amino acids: CAWSDWDTQIPNIQYF. In DNA, the CDR3 is TGTGCCTGGAGTGACTGGGACACACAGATTCCAAACATTCAGTACTTC.

This clone was counted between two and nine times. The J gene is TRBJ1-2, the V gene TRBV9; TRBD1 matches at 9 bases. This CDR3 is built from 17 residues. Trimming took 0 bases from V and 3 from J; bases not matched to a gene: 9. Germline V gene data show CDR1 as SGDLS and CDR2 as YYNGEE. CDR3 sequence: CASSVAGRQGVYYGYTF. The DNA for the CDR3 is TGTGCCAGCAGCGTAGCGGGGAGACAGGGGGTCTACTATGGCTACACCTTC.

The chain carries TRBV7-9 and TRBJ2-7, with 8 positions matching TRBD2. Germline V lookup: CDR1 SEHNR, CDR2 FQNEAQ (reference sequence). J was trimmed by 4 bases and V by 7 bases; bases with no gene match: 15. CDR3 length: 16 amino acids. The CDR3 region has the DNA TGTGCCAGCAACGTCCCCCGGGAGGGTACTGGGTACGAGCAGTACTTC. Its protein is CASNVPREGTGYEQYF.

The chain couples TRBV2 to TRBJ2-7, with D possibly matching TRBD2 (6 bases). Between the trimmed V and J ends, which lost 0 bases and 1 base, there was a span of 16 bases. Looked up from germline, CDR1 is SNHLY and CDR2 is FYNNEI. The CDR3 is 17 amino acids. The CDR3 nucleotides read TGTGCCAGCAGTGAAGCGCTTTCGGTTGCGGGGTCCTACGAGCAGTACTTC. It yields the protein CASSEALSVAGSYEQYF.

The V gene is TRBV5-4, the J gene TRBJ1-1; 7 bases match TRBD1. CDR1 and CDR2 from the germline V gene are SGHNT and YYREEE (reference sequence). The CDR3 runs 16 residues. Trimming at V came to 4 bases and at J to 2 bases, leaving 11 bases not matched to a gene. The CDR3 sequence is CASSDSARGFNTEAFF. The CDR3 nucleotides are TGTGCCAGCAGCGATTCTGCCAGGGGGTTCAACACTGAAGCTTTCTTT.

V and J are TRBV5-1 and TRBJ2-2, with D unclear. The V and J ends lost 1 base and 1 base respectively, with 8 bases between them. CDR1 is SGHRS, CDR2 YFSETQ, per germline. This CDR3 is 15 amino acids long. Here the CDR3 DNA reads TGCGCCAGCAGCTTGAGCACCGTGAACACCGGGGAGCTGTTTTTT. Translated: CASSLSTVNTGELFF. The full variable domain, completed using reference TRBV5-1 and TRBJ2-2, is KAGVTQTPRYLIKTRGQQVTLSCSPISGHRSVSWYQQTPGQGLQFLFEYFSETQRNKGNFPGRFSGRQFSNSRSEMNVSTLELGDSALYLCASSLSTVNTGELFFGEGSRLTVL.

The chain has TRBV6-1 and TRBJ1-2; TRBD1 agrees at 10 bases. The CDR3 extends over 14 amino acids. With 6 bases clipped from V and 8 bases from J, the junction kept 9 bases outside the gene matches. CDR1 is MNHNS, CDR2 SASEGT, per germline. For the CDR3, the DNA is TGTGCCAGCAGCTACCGGGACAGGGGACAAGGCTACACCTTC. Translating it yields CASSYRDRGQGYTF.

The chain combines TRBV5-1 with TRBJ1-5, with 7 positions matching TRBD1. In germline, CDR1 is SGHRS, CDR2 YFSETQ. V shed 7 bases, J shed 7 bases, and the junction held 8 bases outside the gene matches. The CDR3 spans 13 residues. CDR3 protein: CASAQGSGQPQHF. The CDR3 bases are TGCGCCAGCGCACAGGGGTCGGGGCAGCCCCAGCATTTT.

CDR3 sequence: CSAKQGAGGELFF. The CDR3 coding sequence is TGCAGCGCAAAACAGGGGGCCGGCGGGGAGCTGTTTTTT. The V gene is TRBV29-1, the J gene TRBJ2-2; 9 bases fit TRBD1. There are 13 residues in the CDR3. The germline gives CDR1 SQVTM, CDR2 ANQGSEA. J was trimmed by 7 bases and V by 7 bases; bases with no gene match: 7.

CDR3 nucleotide sequence: TGTGCCAGCAGTCCAACGACAGGGTTGAATGAAAAACTGTTTTTT. Translated: CASSPTTGLNEKLFF. This chain uses TRBV27 with TRBJ1-4; TRBD1 matches at 7 bases. The J segment lost 5 bases and the V segment lost 5 bases, leaving 8 bases of the junction unmatched. The CDR3 is made up of 15 amino acids. Germline values: CDR1 MNHEY, CDR2 SMNVEV (reference sequence).

The chain uses TRBV7-6 and TRBJ2-7; 8 bases align to TRBD1. In germline, CDR1 is SGHVS, CDR2 FNYEAQ. There are 14 residues in the CDR3. The trim removed 1 base at V and 2 bases at J, leaving 1 base unmatched. The CDR3 coding sequence is TGTGCCAGCAGCTTAGGGACAGGGACCTACGAGCAGTACTTC. Translation: CASSLGTGTYEQYF.

The chain couples TRBV2 to TRBJ2-7; D not certain. From germline, CDR1 is SNHLY and CDR2 FYNNEI. Deletions cut 2 bases from V and 0 bases from J, with 11 bases between. The CDR3 totals 15 residues. This chain's CDR3 is CASSELGISSYEQYF. CDR3 in DNA: TGTGCCAGCAGTGAACTTGGCATAAGCTCCTACGAGCAGTACTTC.

The DNA of the CDR3 is TGTGCCAGCAGCTCCGGACTAGCGGTCATCAATGAGCAGTTCTTC. Its protein is CASSSGLAVINEQFF. The rearrangement joins TRBV7-2 to TRBJ2-1, with 10 bases identical to TRBD2. With 4 bases clipped from V and 6 bases from J, the junction kept 6 bases outside the gene matches. Germline V gives CDR1 SGHTA, CDR2 FQGNSA. The CDR3 spans 15 residues.

The chain links TRBV30 to TRBJ1-6, with D hard to call. CDR1 and CDR2 (germline): GTSNPN, SVGIG (reference sequence). This CDR3 comprises 16 residues. The ends were cut back, 2 bases at V and 7 bases at J, with 18 bases in the middle. CDR3 coding DNA: TGTGCCTGGAGTCCCGCCGTTAACCTACCCAATTCACCCCTCCACTTT. The encoded protein is CAWSPAVNLPNSPLHF.

The count of this clone is one. This chain uses TRBV5-1 with TRBJ2-7; maybe TRBD2 (6 bases). The V gene's germline CDR1 is SGHRS and CDR2 YFSETQ. V was trimmed by 2 bases and J by 2 bases, leaving 26 bases between them. CDR3 length: 19 amino acids. CDR3 DNA sequence: TGCGCCAGCAGCTTCGGGGGTCAGTTTGCCCCCATGAAGGCCTACGAGCAGTACTTC. It translates to CASSFGGQFAPMKAYEQYF.

This chain joins TRBV28 and TRBJ2-1; TRBD2 matches at 8 bases. Germline V gene sequence: CDR1 MDHEN, CDR2 SYDVKM. The trim removed 4 bases at V and 9 bases at J, leaving 11 bases unmatched. The CDR3 loop spans 15 amino acids. The CDR3 region is CASSWHQRERGEQFF. CDR3 DNA: TGTGCCAGCAGTTGGCACCAGCGGGAGCGGGGTGAGCAGTTCTTC.

This chain links TRBV7-8 with TRBJ2-1; unclear D gene. Germline V gene data show CDR1 as SGHVS and CDR2 as FQNEAQ. This CDR3 comprises 12 residues. V lost 2 bases and J lost 8, with 7 bases in between. The CDR3 loop reads CASSLRVYEQFF. CDR3 DNA sequence: TGTGCCAGCAGCTTAAGAGTCTATGAGCAGTTCTTC.

The rearrangement uses TRBV2 and TRBJ2-2, with 7 bases aligning to TRBD2. Per the germline V gene, CDR1 is SNHLY and CDR2 is FYNNEI. Unmatched junction bases numbered 9, after V lost 5 bases and J lost 6 bases. This CDR3 comprises 15 residues. The CDR3 here is CASSKGREWPGELFF. The DNA for the CDR3 is TGTGCCAGCAGTAAAGGGCGGGAGTGGCCCGGGGAGCTGTTTTTT.

The chain carries TRBV4-1 and TRBJ2-7; TRBD1 matches 7 bases. This CDR3 region has 14 residues. J gave up 10 bases and V 0 bases, and 9 bases lay outside the gene matches. Germline lookup yields CDR1 MGHRA and CDR2 YSYEKL. The CDR3 sequence is CASSQDFLTGAQYF. The DNA of the CDR3 is TGCGCCAGCAGCCAAGATTTCCTCACAGGGGCTCAGTACTTC.

The CDR3 nucleotides read TGTGCCAGCAGTTCCGTCCCGGGACAGGGATTGAATGGCTACACCTTC. This codes for CASSSVPGQGLNGYTF. The V call is TRBV6-5, the J call TRBJ1-2; 9 nucleotides line up with TRBD1. The CDR3 spans 16 residues. Trimming cost V 4 bases and J 6 bases; bases outside gene matches: 12. Looked up from germline, CDR1 is MNHEY and CDR2 is SVGAGI.

The CDR3: CASSLEAGGRSAYEQYF. CDR3 coding DNA: TGTGCCAGCAGCTTAGAGGCGGGAGGCAGGTCAGCCTACGAGCAGTACTTC. The rearrangement uses TRBV7-9 and TRBJ2-5; 8 nucleotides agree with TRBD2. With the DNA end fitting TRBJ2-7 better, the J assignment may be wrong. CDR1 is SEHNR and CDR2 is FQNEAQ in the germline V gene (reference sequence). This CDR3 spans 17 amino acids.

The CDR3 nucleotides read TGTGCCAGCAGTTCCGGCCGCCCGAGGGTGGGTTCACCCCTCCACTTT. It yields the protein CASSSGRPRVGSPLHF. This chain joins TRBV27 and TRBJ1-6, with D unresolved. CDR3 size: 16 residues. Per the germline V gene, CDR1 is MNHEY and CDR2 is SMNVEV (reference sequence). Trimming took off 4 bases at V and 9 bases at J, with 19 bases between the two ends.

The chain recombines TRBV28 with TRBJ2-1; 7 bases are shared with TRBD1. The junction had 18 bases not matched to a gene; V was cut back by 4 bases and J by 0 bases. The CDR3 sequence is 20 residues long. CDR1 is MDHEN and CDR2 is SYDVKM in the germline V gene. In nucleotides, the CDR3 is TGTGCCAGCAGTTACAGGGGAGTAAGGACTCCTTCTCCCTCCTACAATGAGCAGTTCTTC. It is translated as CASSYRGVRTPSPSYNEQFF.

The CDR3 DNA follows: TGTGCCAGCAGTTTTGGCCCGCCCAGGGCTCCATTAGGGGAGACCCAGTACTTC. It is translated as CASSFGPPRAPLGETQYF. The V gene is TRBV27, the J gene TRBJ2-5; D might be TRBD1 (5 bases). This CDR3 contains 18 residues. CDR1 and CDR2 from the germline V gene are MNHEY and SMNVEV (reference sequence). V was pared by 3 bases and J by 5 bases, with 25 bases between.